The 14 T cell receptor beta chains listed next were all sequenced from one sample in a study of blood T cell repertoires in COVID-19. Using immunoSEQ multiplex PCR, the repertoire was profiled, and TCRdb retains in-frame clones only, with some absent. The data contain about 270,000 clones, about nine tenths of them singletons. The sequenced sample consisted of PBMCs or T cells enriched from blood (not recorded which). Source of these receptors: a woman aged 60-70 years who had recovered from COVID-19.

The V gene is TRBV7-2, the J gene TRBJ2-3; weak D call: TRBD2 (5 bases). V gave up 6 bases and J gave up 2 bases, with 12 bases separating them. Germline V gene sequence: CDR1 SGHTA, CDR2 FQGNSA. The CDR3 sequence is 14 residues long. The CDR3 spells CASSIAWTTDTQYF. The CDR3 DNA is TGTGCCAGCAGTATAGCGTGGACCACAGATACGCAGTATTTT.

The V and J genes are TRBV9 and TRBJ2-3; 10 bases line up with TRBD1. This CDR3 contains 16 residues. J lost 4 bases, V lost 3 bases, and 8 bases had no gene match. Germline V gene data show CDR1 as SGDLS and CDR2 as YYNGEE. CDR3 DNA: TGTGCCAGCAGCGCGCAGACAGGGGGCGCCGCAGATACGCAGTATTTT. Protein sequence: CASSAQTGGAADTQYF. Full variable domain (rest looked up from reference TRBV9 and TRBJ2-3): DSGVTQTPKHLITATGQRVTLRCSPRSGDLSVYWYQQSLDQGLQFLIQYYNGEERAKGNILERFSAQQFPDLHSELNLSSLELGDSALYFCASSAQTGGAADTQYFGPGTRLTVL.

This chain joins TRBV30 and TRBJ1-1; D may be TRBD1 (5 bases). V lost 2 bases and J lost 4, with 8 bases in between. This CDR3 has 12 residues. CDR1 GTSNPN and CDR2 SVGIG come from the germline V gene (reference sequence). DNA for the CDR3: TGTGCCTGGAGTCAACAGGCCACTGAAGCTTTCTTT. This gives the protein CAWSQQATEAFF. Combining the CDR3 with reference TRBV30 and TRBJ1-1 gives the whole variable domain SQTIHQWPATLVQPVGSPLSLECTVEGTSNPNLYWYRQAAGRGLQLLFYSVGIGQISSEVPQNLSASRPQDRQFILSSKKLLLSDSGFYLCAWSQQATEAFFGQGTRLTVV.

The chain is built from TRBV11-3 and TRBJ2-7, with TRBD2 identical over 12 bases. In germline, CDR1 is SGHNT, CDR2 YENEEA. V shed 4 bases, J shed 5 bases, and the junction held 9 bases outside the gene matches. CDR3 length: 16 amino acids. The DNA of the CDR3 is TGTGCCAGCAGCTCTGTTACTAGCGGGGGGACGCACGAGCAGTACTTC. Protein: CASSSVTSGGTHEQYF.

The chain recombines TRBV7-9 with TRBJ2-1, with unresolved D. Trimming took 0 bases from V and 15 from J, leaving 21 bases between them. The length of the CDR3 is 15 residues. Germline CDR1 SEHNR, CDR2 FQNEAQ (reference sequence). For the CDR3, the DNA is TGTGCCAGCAGCTTAGCGTCGACCTCAGGTCCAAATCCGTTCTTC. Protein: CASSLASTSGPNPFF.

The chain recombines TRBV10-2 with TRBJ1-5; tentative D call: TRBD1 (6 bases). Trimming left V 3 bases short and J 5 bases short, with 8 bases between. The CDR3 sequence is 13 residues long. Germline V gene data show CDR1 as WSHSY and CDR2 as SAAADI. CDR3 sequence: CASSEQGDQPQHF. Written as DNA, the CDR3 is TGCGCCAGCAGTGAACAGGGCGATCAGCCCCAGCATTTT.

For the CDR3, the DNA is TGTGCCAGCAGCTTGGGGCAGATGAACACTGAAGCTTTCTTT. This gives the protein CASSLGQMNTEAFF. The rearrangement joins TRBV5-4 to TRBJ1-1; D is uncertain. From germline, CDR1 is SGHNT and CDR2 YYREEE (reference sequence). V was trimmed by 0 bases and J by 0 bases, leaving 6 bases between them. The CDR3 runs to 14 residues.

The chain carries TRBV27 and TRBJ2-5; TRBD2 matches at 13 bases. J lost 1 base, V lost 4 bases, and 3 bases had no gene match. The germline V gene has CDR1 MNHEY and CDR2 SMNVEV (reference sequence). This CDR3 contains 16 residues. CDR3 amino acids: CASSSWTSGSQETQYF. The CDR3 DNA reads as TGTGCCAGCAGTTCCTGGACTAGCGGGAGCCAAGAGACCCAGTACTTC.

The chain is built from TRBV5-4 and TRBJ1-1; D not certain. Germline V lookup: CDR1 SGHNT, CDR2 YYREEE (reference sequence). V dropped 5 bases and J dropped 1 base, with 12 bases sitting between them. The CDR3 is 14 residues long. The CDR3 sequence is CASRKAAENTEAFF. The CDR3 coding sequence is TGTGCCAGCAGGAAGGCGGCAGAGAACACTGAAGCTTTCTTT.

The chain joins TRBV9 to TRBJ2-5; perhaps TRBD1 as D (5 bases). Looked up from germline, CDR1 is SGDLS and CDR2 is YYNGEE. Trimming removed 0 bases at V and 5 bases at J, with 17 bases between. The CDR3 is 16 amino acids. The CDR3 DNA reads TGTGCCAGCAGCGTAGGTGCTGGACACAACCGGGAGACCCAGTACTTC. Translating it yields CASSVGAGHNRETQYF.

This chain links TRBV5-6 with TRBJ2-1; D uncertain. The CDR3 sequence is 14 residues long. Trimming pared 4 bases from V and 10 bases from J, leaving 18 bases between. CDR1 and CDR2 (germline): SGHDT, YYEEEE. DNA of the CDR3: TGTGCCAGCAGCGCCTTTGGTGGGCTCAGGGAGCAGTTCTTC. Its translation: CASSAFGGLREQFF.

V usage is TRBV5-1 and J usage is TRBJ2-5, with 7 positions matching TRBD1. V dropped 4 bases and J dropped 3; count of bases not matched to a gene: 9. The CDR3 has 15 residues. Germline CDR1 SGHRS, CDR2 YFSETQ. The CDR3 sequence is CASSPFTGVEETQYF. The DNA of the CDR3 is TGCGCCAGCAGCCCATTCACAGGGGTTGAAGAGACCCAGTACTTC.

A single count supports this clone. The CDR3 DNA is TGTGCCAGCAGCCCCGGGACACAAAATTCACCCCTCCACTTT. It encodes CASSPGTQNSPLHF. The chain uses TRBV7-9 and TRBJ1-6, with D possibly matching TRBD1 (6 bases). The germline V gene has CDR1 SEHNR and CDR2 FQNEAQ (reference sequence). This CDR3 is built from 14 residues. Deletions cut 5 bases from V and 7 bases from J, with 12 bases between.

The chain combines TRBV24-1 with TRBJ2-5; D uncertain. Germline V gene data show CDR1 as KGHDR and CDR2 as SFDVKD. The germline V and J ends were trimmed by 4 bases and 10 bases, with 15 bases remaining between them. The CDR3 loop spans 13 amino acids. The CDR3 region is CATSDSTRRFQYF. In DNA, the CDR3 is TGTGCCACCAGTGACTCCACCCGGCGGTTCCAGTACTTC.